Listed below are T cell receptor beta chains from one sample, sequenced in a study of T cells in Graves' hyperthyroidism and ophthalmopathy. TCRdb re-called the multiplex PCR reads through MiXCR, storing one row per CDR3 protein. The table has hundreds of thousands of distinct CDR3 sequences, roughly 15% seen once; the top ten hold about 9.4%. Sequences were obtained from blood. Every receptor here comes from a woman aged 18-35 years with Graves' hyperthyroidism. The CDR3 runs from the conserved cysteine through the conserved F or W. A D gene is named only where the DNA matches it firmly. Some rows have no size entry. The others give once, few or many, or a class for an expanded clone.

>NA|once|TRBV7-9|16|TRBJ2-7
TGTGCCAGCAGTCACACAATTCAGGGGCTGGGCTACGAGCAGTACTTC
CASSHTIQGLGYEQYF
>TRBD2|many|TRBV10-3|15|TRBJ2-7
TGTGCCATCACCGAAGGACTAGCGGGGAGAGGTGAGCAGTACTTC
CAITEGLAGRGEQYF
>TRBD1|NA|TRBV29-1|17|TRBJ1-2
TGCAGCGTTGAAGATCGGACAGGGTTACGACGAAGTTGGGGCTACACCTTC
CSVEDRTGLRRSWGYTF
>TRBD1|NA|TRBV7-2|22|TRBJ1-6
TGTGCCAGCAGCCCACTGCCCCGGGACAGGGCTTCCGACGGCGCCTATAATTCACCCCTCCACTTT
CASSPLPRDRASDGAYNSPLHF
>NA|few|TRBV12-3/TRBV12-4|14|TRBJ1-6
TGTGCCAGCAGACAGAGCTCCTATAATTCACCCCTCCACTTT
CASRQSSYNSPLHF
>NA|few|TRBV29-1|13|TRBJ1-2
TGCAGCGTTGGTCAGGGAGTGGGCTATGGCTACACCTTC
CSVGQGVGYGYTF
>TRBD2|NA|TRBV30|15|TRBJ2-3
TGTGCCTGGAGTCTCAATGGACTAGCGGGAGATACGCAGTATTTT
CAWSLNGLAGDTQYF
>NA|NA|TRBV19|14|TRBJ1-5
TGTGCCAGTAAGGAACAGGTTAGCAATCAGCCCCAGCATTTT
CASKEQVSNQPQHF
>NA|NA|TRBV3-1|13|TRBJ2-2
TGTGCCAGCAGCCAATTCACGGGCGGGGAGCTGTTTTTT
CASSQFTGGELFF
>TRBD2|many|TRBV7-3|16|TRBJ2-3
TGTGCCAGCAGCTTAGCGGGAGCGGGAGGGCAAGATACGCAGTATTTT
CASSLAGAGGQDTQYF
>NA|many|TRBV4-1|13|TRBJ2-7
TGCGCCAGCAGCGATAAACCCTGGGACGAGCAGTACTTC
CASSDKPWDEQYF
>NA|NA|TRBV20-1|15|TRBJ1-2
TGCAGTGCTAGCAGGAACAGGCCTCCTAACTATGGCTACACCTTC
CSASRNRPPNYGYTF
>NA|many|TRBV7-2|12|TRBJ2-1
TGTGCCAGCACCACTCTCGGACAGTCCCAGTTCTTC
CASTTLGQSQFF
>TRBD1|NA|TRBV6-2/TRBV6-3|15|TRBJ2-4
TGTGCCAGCATGGGACAGCCTCTGGCCAAAAACATTCAGTACTTC
CASMGQPLAKNIQYF
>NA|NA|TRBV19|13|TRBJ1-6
TGTGCCAGTAGTGTCCTCATGGGTTCACCCCTCCACTTT
CASSVLMGSPLHF
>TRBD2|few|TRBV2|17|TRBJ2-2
TGTGCCAGCAGTCAACTCCCGCGGGAGCTATACACCGGGGAGCTGTTTTTT
CASSQLPRELYTGELFF
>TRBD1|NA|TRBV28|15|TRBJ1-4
TGTGCCAGCAGTTTCCAAGGGACAGGGAGTGAAAAACTGTTTTTT
CASSFQGTGSEKLFF
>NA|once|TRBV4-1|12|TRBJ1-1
TGCGCCAGCAGCCAAGCACGGGGGGTGGCTTTCTTT
CASSQARGVAFF
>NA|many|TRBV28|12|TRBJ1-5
TGTGCCAGCAGCCTACCGAGTCAGCCCCAGCATTTT
CASSLPSQPQHF
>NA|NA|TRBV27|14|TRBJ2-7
TGTGCCAGCAGTTTTTTCGGACGCCCCGGGGAGCAGTACTTC
CASSFFGRPGEQYF
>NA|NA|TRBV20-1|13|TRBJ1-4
TGCAGTGCCCACGTCCAGGGTCGAGAAAAACTGTTTTTT
CSAHVQGREKLFF
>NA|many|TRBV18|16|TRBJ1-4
TGTGCCAGCTCACCACCGCCACCGCCTAGGCGAGAAAAACTGTTTTTT
CASSPPPPPRREKLFF
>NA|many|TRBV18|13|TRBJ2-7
TGTGCCAGCTCAGTGATTGGGAGCCACGAGCAGTACTTC
CASSVIGSHEQYF
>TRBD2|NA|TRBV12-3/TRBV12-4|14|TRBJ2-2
TGTACCAGCAGACTAGCGATGAACACCGGGGAGCTGTTTTTT
CTSRLAMNTGELFF
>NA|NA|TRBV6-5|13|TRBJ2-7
TGTGCCAGCAGTTGGCCCGGCAGCGGCGAGCAGTACTTC
CASSWPGSGEQYF
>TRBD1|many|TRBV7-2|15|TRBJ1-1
TGTGCCAGCACCACAGGGGGGCGGGGGAACACTGAAGCTTTCTTT
CASTTGGRGNTEAFF
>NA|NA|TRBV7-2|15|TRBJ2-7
TGTGCCAGCAGCTTTTGGCTCGGGCAGGACTACGAGCAGTACTTC
CASSFWLGQDYEQYF
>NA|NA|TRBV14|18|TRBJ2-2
TGTGCCAGCAGCCAAGCGAGGCAAGCCCCGGAGAACACCGGGGAGCTGTTTTTT
CASSQARQAPENTGELFF
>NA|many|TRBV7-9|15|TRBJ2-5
TGTGCCAGCAGCTTATTTGGCTCTCCTCGGGAGACCCAGTACTTC
CASSLFGSPRETQYF
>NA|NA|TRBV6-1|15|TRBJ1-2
TGTGCCAGCAGGCAGGGGTCGGGGCCGGACTATGGCTACACCTTC
CASRQGSGPDYGYTF
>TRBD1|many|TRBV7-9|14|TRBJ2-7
TGTGCCAGCAGCTTTCATCGACAGGGCGGTGAGCAGTACTTC
CASSFHRQGGEQYF
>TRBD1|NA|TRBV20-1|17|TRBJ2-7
TGCAGTGCTATTTGGACAGGATCCGCTAGGAGCTCCTACGAGCAGTACTTC
CSAIWTGSARSSYEQYF
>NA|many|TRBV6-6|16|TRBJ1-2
TGTGCCAGCAGTTACAGCCTCATCAGGGACAACTATGGCTACACCTTC
CASSYSLIRDNYGYTF
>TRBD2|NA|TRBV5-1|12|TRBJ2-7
TGCGCCAGCAGGGCTAGCGGCTACGAGCAGTACTTC
CASRASGYEQYF
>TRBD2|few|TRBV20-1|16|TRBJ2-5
TGCAGTGCTAGAGATGGGGAGCGGGGGCAACAAGAGACCCAGTACTTC
CSARDGERGQQETQYF
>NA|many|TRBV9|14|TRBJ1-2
TGTGCCAGCAGCGTAGGTGGCAGAAACTATGGCTACACCTTC
CASSVGGRNYGYTF
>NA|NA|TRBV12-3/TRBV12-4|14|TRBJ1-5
TGTGCCAGCAGTTTTAGGCAGGTCCATCAGCCCCAGCATTTT
CASSFRQVHQPQHF
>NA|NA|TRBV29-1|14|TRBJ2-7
TGCAGCACCAGGAAACAGGGATACGTCAACGAGCAGTACTTC
CSTRKQGYVNEQYF
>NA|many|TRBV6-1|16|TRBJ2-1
TGTGCCTCCTCACAGGGATTTAGCGCGAGCTACAATGAGCAGTTCTTC
CASSQGFSASYNEQFF
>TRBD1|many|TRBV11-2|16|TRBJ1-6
TGTGCCAGCAGCTCCCAAGGACAGGGGGCGCATTCACCCCTCCACTTT
CASSSQGQGAHSPLHF
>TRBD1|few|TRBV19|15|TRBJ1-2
TGTGCCAGTAGTATGGGACAGGGGCAGGGGTATGGCTACACCTTC
CASSMGQGQGYGYTF
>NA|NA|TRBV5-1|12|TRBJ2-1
TGCGCCAGCAGGGAAAACTACAATGAGCAGTTCTTC
CASRENYNEQFF
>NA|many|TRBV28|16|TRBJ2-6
TGTGCCAGCAGTTTTAGGGCAGGGGCTGGGGCCAACGTCCTGACTTTC
CASSFRAGAGANVLTF
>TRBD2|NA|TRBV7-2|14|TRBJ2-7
TGTGCCAGCAGTTCCAGCGGGAGAACCTACGGGCAGTACTTC
CASSSSGRTYGQYF
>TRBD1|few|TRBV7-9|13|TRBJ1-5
TGTGCCAGCAACAGGGGTTTCAATCAGCCCCAGCATTTT
CASNRGFNQPQHF
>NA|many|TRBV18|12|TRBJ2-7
TGTGCCAGCTCATCGTTAGACAGGGAGCAGTACTTC
CASSSLDREQYF
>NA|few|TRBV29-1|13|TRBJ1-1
TGCAGCGTCCCCAATCAAGGAAACACTGAAGCTTTCTTT
CSVPNQGNTEAFF
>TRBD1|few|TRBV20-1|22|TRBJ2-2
TGCAGTGCTAAGGAGGGCGGGACAGGGGGCTCCGGCCCGGCTAAGAACACCGGGGAGCTGTTTTTT
CSAKEGGTGGSGPAKNTGELFF
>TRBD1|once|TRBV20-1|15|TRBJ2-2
TGCAGTGCTAGGGACCTACAGGGGGATCCCGGGGAGCTGTTTTTT
CSARDLQGDPGELFF
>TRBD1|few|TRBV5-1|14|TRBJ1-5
TGCGCCAGCAGCCCAACAGGGGGAACTCAGCCCCAGCATTTT
CASSPTGGTQPQHF
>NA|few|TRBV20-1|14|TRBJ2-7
TGCAGTGCTAGAGATCCTGGCATCCCCTACGAGCAGTACTTC
CSARDPGIPYEQYF
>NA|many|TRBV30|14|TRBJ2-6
TGTGCCTGGAGTGTTCAGGGAAAGGCCAACGTCCTGACTTTC
CAWSVQGKANVLTF